Below are 31 T cell receptor beta chains sequenced from a single sample in a study. A single record per CDR3 protein comes from TCRdb applying MiXCR to the 5' RACE reads. Of 55,000 to 70,000 distinct CDR3 sequences in the sample, roughly 28% were seen once. Sequencing was carried out using tumor-infiltrating memory CD4+ T cells sorted from the breast tumor. Specified subset: memory CD4+ T cells, CD4+CD45RO+CD25-. The receptors derive from a female donor with breast cancer.

CDR3 bases: TGTGCCAGCAGCTCCGGGACTAGCGAGTACAATGAGCAGTTCTTC. Its translation: CASSSGTSEYNEQFF. The rearrangement joins TRBV6-2 or TRBV6-3 to TRBJ2-1; TRBD2 matches at 10 bases. The germline gives CDR1 MNHEY, CDR2 SVGEGT. V shed 6 bases and J 4 bases; nucleotides not matched to a gene: 6. The CDR3 extends over 15 amino acids.

This sequence joins TRBV2 and TRBJ2-1, with TRBD2 as a possible D gene (7 bases). The CDR3 is 13 amino acids. CDR1 is SNHLY, CDR2 FYNNEI, per germline. V lost 11 bases and J 6 bases, leaving 17 bases between the germline ends. The CDR3 reads CARGGRATNEQFF. CDR3 nucleotides: TGTGCCCGAGGGGGGAGGGCCACCAATGAGCAGTTCTTC.

The V call is TRBV4-2, the J call TRBJ1-5; D call uncertain. Germline lookup yields CDR1 LGHNA and CDR2 YNFKEQ. V was cut by 0 bases and J by 4 bases, with 10 bases left in between. This CDR3 region has 15 residues. Here the CDR3 reads CASSQDRKGNQPQHF. In nucleotides, the CDR3 is TGTGCCAGCAGCCAAGATCGGAAAGGAAATCAGCCCCAGCATTTT.

Turning to this clonotype: Because it lacks the conserved phenylalanine or tryptophan at the end, this CDR3 is likely a read error. V usage is TRBV7-8 and J usage is TRBJ1-6; possibly TRBD1 for D (6 bases). CDR1 is SGHVS and CDR2 is FQNEAQ in the germline V gene. Trimming shortened V by 2 bases and J by 8 bases, and 22 bases separated the two germline ends. The CDR3 has 18 amino acids. CDR3 protein: CASSLTGTSFYGDSPLHL. CDR3 nucleotides: TGTGCCAGCAGCTTAACAGGGACGAGTTTTTATGGGGATTCACCCCTCCACCTT.

The V gene is TRBV5-1, the J gene TRBJ1-2; no clear D. Trimming left V 3 bases short and J 2 bases short, with 14 bases between. CDR3 length: 15 amino acids. Germline V gene sequence: CDR1 SGHRS, CDR2 YFSETQ. The CDR3 spells CASSSGGRINYGYTF. For the CDR3, the DNA is TGCGCCAGCAGCTCCGGCGGCAGAATAAACTATGGCTACACCTTC.

The chain uses TRBV20-1 and TRBJ1-1; maybe TRBD1 (5 bases). Germline CDR1 is DFQATT and CDR2 is SNEGSKA (reference sequence). The CDR3 consists of 15 residues. V gave up 0 bases and J gave up 2 bases, with 13 bases separating them. DNA of the CDR3: TGCAGTGCTAGAGATCTCTCGAGGGACAACACTGAAGCTTTCTTT. This sequence encodes CSARDLSRDNTEAFF.

The V and J genes are TRBV5-6 and TRBJ2-5, with a tentative D call TRBD1 (6 bases). Germline V gives CDR1 SGHDT, CDR2 YYEEEE. Trimming removed 0 bases at V and 7 bases at J, with 19 bases between. The CDR3 sequence is 16 residues long. The DNA for the CDR3 is TGTGCCAGCAGCTTGGTTGACTGGACAGTGAGGGGGACCCAGTACTTC. Residues: CASSLVDWTVRGTQYF.

This clonotype showed up just once. V gene TRBV10-3 combines with J gene TRBJ1-5; D ambiguous. CDR1 ENHRY and CDR2 SYGVKD come from the germline V gene. Trimming cost V 5 bases and J 2 bases, with 16 bases left between them. The CDR3 is made up of 16 amino acids. The CDR3 DNA is TGTGCCATCAGTTTCTCTCCACCGGGCGGCAATCAGCCCCAGCATTTT. Its translation: CAISFSPPGGNQPQHF.

The rearrangement links TRBV5-1 to TRBJ1-4; a weak D match, TRBD1 (5 bases). The CDR3 loop spans 15 amino acids. CDR1 SGHRS and CDR2 YFSETQ come from the germline V gene. Trimming removed 3 bases at V and 6 bases at J, with 15 bases between. The CDR3 protein is CASSSGPSSDEKLFF. CDR3 DNA: TGCGCCAGCAGCTCGGGACCGTCTAGTGATGAAAAACTGTTTTTT.

This clonotype was picked up many times. V and J are TRBV6-5 and TRBJ2-4, with D unclear. The CDR3 totals 15 residues. Germline V gene lookup returns CDR1 MNHEY and CDR2 SVGAGI. Trimming stripped 6 bases from V and 0 bases from J, with 12 bases between. The CDR3 reads CASSYVPLAKNIQYF. The CDR3 DNA follows: TGTGCCAGCAGCTACGTCCCACTAGCCAAAAACATTCAGTACTTC.

V usage is TRBV24-1 and J usage is TRBJ2-1; 10 nucleotides line up with TRBD2. The CDR3 extends over 16 amino acids. V trimming: 2 bases; J trimming: 9 bases; junction bases outside the gene matches: 9. In germline, CDR1 is KGHDR, CDR2 SFDVKD. CDR3 in DNA: TGTGCCACCAGTGATTCTATCGGCCTAGCGGGAGCTGAGCAGTTCTTC. Protein sequence: CATSDSIGLAGAEQFF.

The V gene is TRBV6-1, the J gene TRBJ2-3; TRBD1 or TRBD2 may be the D gene (5 bases each). The CDR3 length is 11 residues. The germline V gene encodes CDR1 MNHNS and CDR2 SASEGT. V gave up 8 bases and J gave up 6 bases, with 9 bases separating them. The DNA of the CDR3 is TGTGCCAGCGAGGGGTGGGATACGCAGTATTTT. Translating gives CASEGWDTQYF.

This clonotype was detected only a few times. This chain links TRBV5-1 with TRBJ1-5; 7 nucleotides align to TRBD1. CDR3 length: 15 amino acids. With V trimmed by 2 bases and J by 2 bases, 4 bases remained unmatched. Germline V lookup: CDR1 SGHRS, CDR2 YFSETQ. CDR3 sequence reads: CASSFDGQGNQPQHF. CDR3 bases: TGCGCCAGCAGCTTCGATGGACAGGGCAATCAGCCCCAGCATTTT.

CDR3 in amino acids: CASRADTRAGGGYNEQFF. The DNA for the CDR3 is TGTGCCAGCAGGGCGGACACCAGAGCGGGGGGGGGCTACAATGAGCAGTTCTTC. The J gene is TRBJ2-1, the V gene TRBV6-5; 10 bases match TRBD2. The CDR3 totals 18 residues. Germline-derived CDR1 and CDR2 are MNHEY and SVGAGI. Trimming at V came to 6 bases and at J to 3 bases, leaving 14 bases not matched to a gene.

The V call is TRBV5-1, the J call TRBJ1-1; 11 nucleotides match TRBD1. In germline, CDR1 is SGHRS, CDR2 YFSETQ. The J segment lost 0 bases and the V segment lost 3 bases, leaving 4 bases of the junction unmatched. The CDR3 is 16 amino acids. In nucleotides, the CDR3 is TGCGCCAGCAGCTCAGGACAGGGGGCAATGAACACTGAAGCTTTCTTT. Its translation: CASSSGQGAMNTEAFF.

The chain combines TRBV9 with TRBJ2-5, with TRBD2 identical over 12 bases. The V and J ends lost 3 bases and 2 bases, in that order; junction bases with no gene match: 2. CDR1 is SGDLS and CDR2 is YYNGEE in the germline V gene. The length of the CDR3 is 15 residues. CDR3: CASSATSGRQETQYF. As DNA, the CDR3 is TGTGCCAGCAGCGCGACTAGCGGGAGACAAGAGACCCAGTACTTC.

This clonotype appeared a few times. This sequence joins TRBV6-1 and TRBJ2-1; no reliable D call. CDR1 MNHNS and CDR2 SASEGT come from the germline V gene. This CDR3 is built from 12 residues. The V end was cut by 8 bases, the J end by 6 bases, with 11 bases between. The CDR3 bases are TGTGCCAGCCGAATTTCCGCCAATGAGCAGTTCTTC. This sequence encodes CASRISANEQFF.

About this clonotype: One end of the junction does not line up with germline, which may come from a read error. The rearrangement uses TRBV20-1 and TRBJ2-3; weak D call: TRBD2 (5 bases). Germline V CDR1 and CDR2: DFQATT, SNEGSKA (reference sequence). The CDR3 is 11 amino acids. This CDR3 reads CRASSTYYQYF. The CDR3 bases are TGCAGGGCTAGCAGTACCTACTACCAGTATTTT.

The chain employs TRBV18 and TRBJ1-1; D not certain. Trimming left V 2 bases short and J 7 bases short, with 8 bases between. The germline CDR1 and CDR2 sequences are KGHSH and LQKENI. This CDR3 is built from 12 residues. CDR3 protein: CASSPSRDEAFF. The CDR3 DNA follows: TGTGCCAGCTCACCAAGTAGGGATGAAGCTTTCTTT.

As concerns this clonotype: A read error may be the cause here, since a much bigger clone is one base away. The gene calls are TRBV6-5 and TRBJ2-6, with a possible D match to TRBD2 (5 bases). The germline gives CDR1 MNHEY, CDR2 SVGAGI. The CDR3 extends over 16 amino acids. The CDR3 here is CAGSYGRRSGANVLTF. The DNA of the CDR3 is TGTGCCGGCAGTTATGGTCGGAGGTCAGGGGCCAACGTCCTGACTTTC.

V usage is TRBV4-3 and J usage is TRBJ2-1; D gene ambiguous. V lost 5 bases, J lost 4 bases, and 12 bases lay in between. The CDR3 runs to 14 residues. The germline gives CDR1 LGHNA, CDR2 YSLEER. The CDR3 DNA reads as TGCGCCAGCAGCTACGAGAGTGGGTACAATGAGCAGTTCTTC. Protein product: CASSYESGYNEQFF.

The chain couples TRBV20-1 to TRBJ1-1; a possible D gene is TRBD1 (5 bases). The length of the CDR3 is 14 residues. V was cut by 4 bases and J by 1 base, with 13 bases left in between. CDR1 is DFQATT and CDR2 is SNEGSKA in the germline V gene (reference sequence). CDR3 sequence: CSAIGIGANTEAFF. The DNA of the CDR3 is TGCAGTGCTATAGGTATAGGGGCGAACACTGAAGCTTTCTTT.

This rearrangement joins TRBV6-5 to TRBJ2-7; no clear D. CDR1 is MNHEY, CDR2 SVGAGI, per germline. The CDR3 sequence is 14 residues long. V was cut by 4 bases and J by 2 bases, with 12 bases left in between. CDR3 sequence: CASSSHQVPYEQYF. The CDR3 nucleotides read TGTGCCAGCAGTTCACATCAAGTTCCCTACGAGCAGTACTTC.

The CDR3 reads CASRLAGGSSYNEQFF. CDR3 sequence (DNA): TGTGCCAGCAGATTAGCGGGAGGGAGCTCCTACAATGAGCAGTTCTTC. The genes are TRBV6-5 and TRBJ2-1; 11 bases fit TRBD2. The germline CDR1 and CDR2 sequences are MNHEY and SVGAGI. V lost 6 bases, J lost 0 bases, and 4 bases stayed unmatched. This CDR3 contains 16 residues.

This CDR3 reads CASRPRSTDTQYF. CDR3 bases: TGTGCCAGCCGTCCAAGAAGCACAGATACGCAGTATTTT. This rearrangement joins TRBV12-3 or TRBV12-4 to TRBJ2-3; no clear D gene. The CDR3 spans 13 residues. The V end lost 8 bases, the J end lost 0 bases, and 9 bases lay between the germline ends.

V is TRBV20-1 and J is TRBJ1-5; 7 nucleotides agree with TRBD1. V shed 0 bases, J shed 5 bases, and the junction held 4 bases outside the gene matches. This CDR3 spans 14 amino acids. Germline V gene lookup returns CDR1 DFQATT and CDR2 SNEGSKA (reference sequence). Written as DNA, the CDR3 is TGCAGTGCTAGAGATCGACAGGGCCATCAGCCCCAGCATTTT. It yields the protein CSARDRQGHQPQHF.

This clonotype was counted at least ten times. The V and J genes are TRBV5-1 and TRBJ1-1; a possible D gene is TRBD1 (5 bases). CDR1 is SGHRS and CDR2 is YFSETQ in the germline V gene. Trimming left V 1 base short and J 5 bases short, with 6 bases between. The CDR3 totals 12 residues. As DNA, the CDR3 is TGCGCCAGCAGCTTGAAGGGGACTGAAGCTTTCTTT. Encoded protein: CASSLKGTEAFF.

This clonotype was counted at least ten times. The chain is built from TRBV5-1 and TRBJ1-1; D remains unclear. The CDR3 extends over 15 amino acids. Trimming stripped 6 bases from V and 4 bases from J, with 19 bases between. The germline CDR1 and CDR2 sequences are SGHRS and YFSETQ. The chain's CDR3 is CASTFLPGRGTEAFF. The CDR3 DNA is TGCGCCAGCACCTTCCTACCGGGCCGGGGCACTGAAGCTTTCTTT.

This sequence joins TRBV5-4 and TRBJ2-2, with D uncertain. This CDR3 spans 14 amino acids. V lost 0 bases to trimming and J lost 4 bases, with 7 bases between them. Germline-derived CDR1 and CDR2 are SGHNT and YYREEE (reference sequence). CDR3 nucleotide sequence: TGTGCCAGCAGCTTGGAGCTTAGCACCGGGGAGCTGTTTTTT. Translation: CASSLELSTGELFF.

V and J are TRBV20-1 and TRBJ1-2, with a tentative D call TRBD1 (5 bases). This CDR3 is built from 13 residues. CDR1 is DFQATT, CDR2 SNEGSKA, per germline (reference sequence). The ends were cut back, 1 base at V and 8 bases at J, with 14 bases in the middle. The CDR3 protein is CSARVEAGKGYTF. The CDR3 bases are TGCAGTGCTAGAGTGGAGGCAGGGAAAGGCTACACCTTC.

CDR3 amino acids: CSAREPLAGKDTQYF. The CDR3 coding sequence is TGCAGTGCTAGAGAGCCCCTAGCGGGAAAAGATACGCAGTATTTT. This rearrangement joins TRBV20-1 to TRBJ2-3, with 9 bases identical to TRBD2. The CDR3 spans 15 residues. The V and J ends lost 0 bases and 5 bases, in that order; junction bases with no gene match: 6. CDR1 DFQATT and CDR2 SNEGSKA come from the germline V gene (reference sequence).